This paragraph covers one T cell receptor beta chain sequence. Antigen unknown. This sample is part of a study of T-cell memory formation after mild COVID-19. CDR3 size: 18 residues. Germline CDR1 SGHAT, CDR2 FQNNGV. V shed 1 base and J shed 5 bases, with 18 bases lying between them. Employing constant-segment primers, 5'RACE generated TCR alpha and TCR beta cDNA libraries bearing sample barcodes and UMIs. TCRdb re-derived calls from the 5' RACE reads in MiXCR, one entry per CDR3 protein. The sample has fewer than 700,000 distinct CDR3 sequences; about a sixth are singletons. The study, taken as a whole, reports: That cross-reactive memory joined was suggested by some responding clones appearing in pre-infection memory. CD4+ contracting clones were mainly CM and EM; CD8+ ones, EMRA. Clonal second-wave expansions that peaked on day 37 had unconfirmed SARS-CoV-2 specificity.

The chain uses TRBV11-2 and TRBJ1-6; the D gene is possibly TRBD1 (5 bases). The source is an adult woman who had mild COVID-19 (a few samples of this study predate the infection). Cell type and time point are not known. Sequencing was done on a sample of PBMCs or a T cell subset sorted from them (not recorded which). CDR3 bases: TGTGCCAGCAGCTTAGGGAGGGGCCGCGGGATTAATAATTCACCCCTCCACTTT. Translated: CASSLGRGRGINNSPLHF.